The 14 T cell receptor beta chains below all came from one sample that was sequenced in a study of blood T cell repertoires in COVID-19. Clones were sequenced by immunoSEQ multiplex PCR, and TCRdb holds only the in-frame ones, with some missing. Of approximately 130,000 clones detected, about four fifths appear once; the ten largest clones hold roughly 9.7%. Input material: peripheral blood. These receptors were obtained from a man in his forties or fifties with active or convalescent COVID-19.

The chain recombines TRBV12-3 or TRBV12-4 with TRBJ1-4, with a possible D match to TRBD1 (5 bases). The V gene lost 8 bases and the J gene lost 10 bases, with 17 bases spanning the gap. The CDR3 is 13 residues long. In DNA, the CDR3 is TGTGCCAGCCGTAACTCCACCGGGGGAAAACTGTTTTTT. Encoded protein: CASRNSTGGKLFF.

This chain connects TRBV7-3 to TRBJ2-1, with TRBD2 matching over 7 bases. There are 16 residues in the CDR3. V lost 5 bases to trimming and J lost 3 bases; unmatched junction nucleotides: 10. Germline loops: CDR1 SGHTA, CDR2 FQGTGA. CDR3 amino acids: CASSPRAGSVYNEQFF. CDR3 coding DNA: TGTGCCAGCAGCCCCCGAGCGGGGTCGGTCTACAATGAGCAGTTCTTC.

DNA of the CDR3: TGTGCCAGCAGCTTAGTTACCCCGGGGGGCAAAGATACGCAGTATTTT. Translation gives CASSLVTPGGKDTQYF. The V call is TRBV7-8, the J call TRBJ2-3; D possibly corresponds to TRBD2 (7 bases). The CDR3 is 16 amino acids. The germline V gene has CDR1 SGHVS and CDR2 FQNEAQ. The V end lost 1 base, the J end lost 5 bases, and 16 bases lay between the germline ends.

The chain has TRBV3-1 (or the pseudogene TRBV3-2) and TRBJ2-7; 8 bases align to TRBD2. Germline CDR1 reads LGHDT; CDR2 reads YNNKEL (reference sequence). V lost 2 bases and J lost 7; bases outside the gene matches: 7. The CDR3 covers 14 residues. In DNA form, the CDR3 reads TGTGCCAGCAGCCAACGGGGGGGCCTAGGGGAGCAGTACTTC. This sequence encodes CASSQRGGLGEQYF.

V usage is TRBV18 and J usage is TRBJ1-2; TRBD1 matches at 7 bases. CDR1 is KGHSH, CDR2 LQKENI, per germline. V trimming: 1 base; J trimming: 4 bases; junction bases outside the gene matches: 6. CDR3 length equals 15 residues. This CDR3 reads CASSPQGAEAYGYTF. The CDR3 DNA sequence: TGTGCCAGCTCACCACAGGGGGCGGAAGCCTATGGCTACACCTTC.

The CDR3 sequence: CASSPGTGGDYTF. DNA for the CDR3: TGCGCCAGCAGCCCGGGGACAGGGGGTGACTACACCTTC. V usage is TRBV5-1 and J usage is TRBJ1-2, with TRBD1 matching over 11 bases. The germline V gene encodes CDR1 SGHRS and CDR2 YFSETQ. This CDR3 is 13 amino acids long. V was pared by 4 bases and J by 10 bases, with 6 bases of the junction left unmatched.

This chain joins TRBV19 and TRBJ1-5, with 7 nucleotides matching TRBD1. V gave up 5 bases and J gave up 6 bases; unmatched junction bases: 10. The CDR3 totals 15 residues. Germline V gene sequence: CDR1 LNHDA, CDR2 SQIVND (reference sequence). The CDR3 DNA sequence: TGTGCCAGTAGTGGCTGGGACAGAGGGTCTCAGCCCCAGCATTTT. It translates to CASSGWDRGSQPQHF.

This clone was recorded only once. The chain joins TRBV7-2 to TRBJ1-2, with 7 bases that match TRBD1. Germline trimming cut 1 base from V and 4 bases from J; bases unmatched to any gene: 6. CDR1 is SGHTA, CDR2 FQGNSA, per germline. This CDR3 is built from 15 residues. This chain's CDR3 is CASSLDGTGVYGYTF. DNA of the CDR3: TGTGCCAGCAGCTTAGACGGCACAGGGGTCTATGGCTACACCTTC.

V usage is TRBV27 and J usage is TRBJ1-1, with a tentative D call TRBD1 (6 bases). Germline V gene data show CDR1 as MNHEY and CDR2 as SMNVEV (reference sequence). Trimming removed 6 bases at V and 1 base at J, with 18 bases between. This CDR3 region has 16 residues. In DNA, the CDR3 is TGTGCCAGCAGCCGCATGCAGGGGTACGCGAACACTGAAGCTTTCTTT. Protein: CASSRMQGYANTEAFF.

This clone turned up a few times. This chain connects TRBV10-2 to TRBJ2-3; D remains ambiguous. The CDR3 has 13 amino acids. CDR1 and CDR2 from the germline V gene are WSHSY and SAAADI. V lost 7 bases and J 0 bases, leaving 8 bases between the germline ends. The CDR3 DNA sequence: TGCGCCAGCACAGCGCCTAGCACAGATACGCAGTATTTT. This encodes CASTAPSTDTQYF.

The rearrangement uses TRBV9 and TRBJ2-1; 8 positions agree with TRBD2. Germline loops: CDR1 SGDLS, CDR2 YYNGEE. The trim removed 6 bases at V and 3 bases at J, leaving 8 bases unmatched. This CDR3 has 15 amino acids. The CDR3 sequence is CASTLGGASYNEQFF. In DNA, the CDR3 is TGTGCCAGCACCCTCGGGGGGGCGAGCTACAATGAGCAGTTCTTC.

This rearrangement joins TRBV7-8 to TRBJ1-1; 9 nucleotides align to TRBD1. The V gene end was trimmed by 5 bases and the J gene end by 6 bases; junction bases not matched to a gene: 7. The CDR3 runs to 14 residues. Germline V gives CDR1 SGHVS, CDR2 FQNEAQ. The CDR3 sequence is CASSGGQGRSEAFF. CDR3 bases: TGTGCCAGCAGCGGGGGACAGGGAAGGTCTGAAGCTTTCTTT. Combining the CDR3 with reference TRBV7-8 and TRBJ1-1 gives the whole variable domain GAGVSQSPRYKVAKRGQDVALRCDPISGHVSLFWYQQALGQGPEFLTYFQNEAQLDKSGLPSDRFFAERPEGSVSTLKIQRTQQEDSAVYLCASSGGQGRSEAFFGQGTRLTVV.

The chain carries TRBV15 and TRBJ1-5, with D perhaps matching TRBD1 (5 bases). From germline, CDR1 is LNHNV and CDR2 YYDKDF (reference sequence). Trimming took 0 bases from V and 0 from J, leaving 9 bases between them. The CDR3 is made up of 16 amino acids. The CDR3 here is CATSREGRGSNQPQHF. CDR3 DNA sequence: TGTGCCACCAGCAGAGAGGGGCGGGGTAGCAATCAGCCCCAGCATTTT.

The gene calls are TRBV7-2 and TRBJ2-2; TRBD1 matches at 7 bases. This CDR3 spans 15 amino acids. V trimming: 5 bases; J trimming: 0 bases; junction bases outside the gene matches: 3. Germline values: CDR1 SGHTA, CDR2 FQGNSA. The CDR3 region is CASSPGQSNTGELFF. As DNA, the CDR3 is TGTGCCAGCAGCCCGGGACAGTCGAACACCGGGGAGCTGTTTTTT. The variable domain in full, completed from reference TRBV7-2 and TRBJ2-2, reads GAGVSQSPSNKVTEKGKDVELRCDPISGHTALYWYRQSLGQGLEFLIYFQGNSAPDKSGLPSDRFSAERTGGSVSTLTIQRTQQEDSAVYLCASSPGQSNTGELFFGEGSRLTVL.